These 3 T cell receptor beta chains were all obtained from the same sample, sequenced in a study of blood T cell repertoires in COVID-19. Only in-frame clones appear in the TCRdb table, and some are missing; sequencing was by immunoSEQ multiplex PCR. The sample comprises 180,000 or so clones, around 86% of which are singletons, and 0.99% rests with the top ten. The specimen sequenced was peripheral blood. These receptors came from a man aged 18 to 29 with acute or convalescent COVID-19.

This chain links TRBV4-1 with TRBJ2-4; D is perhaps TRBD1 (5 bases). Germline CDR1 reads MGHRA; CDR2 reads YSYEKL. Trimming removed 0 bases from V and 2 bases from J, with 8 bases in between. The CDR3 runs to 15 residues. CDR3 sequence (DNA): TGCGCCAGCAGCCAAGATCCAGGGACCAAAAACATTCAGTACTTC. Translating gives CASSQDPGTKNIQYF.

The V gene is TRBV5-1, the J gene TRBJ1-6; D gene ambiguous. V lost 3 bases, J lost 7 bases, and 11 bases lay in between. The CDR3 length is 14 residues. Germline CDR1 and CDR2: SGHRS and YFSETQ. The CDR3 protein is CASSWGVQNSPLHF. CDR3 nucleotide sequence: TGCGCCAGCAGCTGGGGAGTGCAGAATTCACCCCTCCACTTT.

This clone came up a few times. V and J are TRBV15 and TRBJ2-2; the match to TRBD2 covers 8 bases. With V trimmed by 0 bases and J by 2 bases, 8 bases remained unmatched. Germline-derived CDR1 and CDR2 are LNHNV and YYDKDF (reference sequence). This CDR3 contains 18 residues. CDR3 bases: TGTGCCACCAGCAGAGAACGAGGCGGGGGGCTTAACACCGGGGAGCTGTTTTTT. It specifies CATSRERGGGLNTGELFF.